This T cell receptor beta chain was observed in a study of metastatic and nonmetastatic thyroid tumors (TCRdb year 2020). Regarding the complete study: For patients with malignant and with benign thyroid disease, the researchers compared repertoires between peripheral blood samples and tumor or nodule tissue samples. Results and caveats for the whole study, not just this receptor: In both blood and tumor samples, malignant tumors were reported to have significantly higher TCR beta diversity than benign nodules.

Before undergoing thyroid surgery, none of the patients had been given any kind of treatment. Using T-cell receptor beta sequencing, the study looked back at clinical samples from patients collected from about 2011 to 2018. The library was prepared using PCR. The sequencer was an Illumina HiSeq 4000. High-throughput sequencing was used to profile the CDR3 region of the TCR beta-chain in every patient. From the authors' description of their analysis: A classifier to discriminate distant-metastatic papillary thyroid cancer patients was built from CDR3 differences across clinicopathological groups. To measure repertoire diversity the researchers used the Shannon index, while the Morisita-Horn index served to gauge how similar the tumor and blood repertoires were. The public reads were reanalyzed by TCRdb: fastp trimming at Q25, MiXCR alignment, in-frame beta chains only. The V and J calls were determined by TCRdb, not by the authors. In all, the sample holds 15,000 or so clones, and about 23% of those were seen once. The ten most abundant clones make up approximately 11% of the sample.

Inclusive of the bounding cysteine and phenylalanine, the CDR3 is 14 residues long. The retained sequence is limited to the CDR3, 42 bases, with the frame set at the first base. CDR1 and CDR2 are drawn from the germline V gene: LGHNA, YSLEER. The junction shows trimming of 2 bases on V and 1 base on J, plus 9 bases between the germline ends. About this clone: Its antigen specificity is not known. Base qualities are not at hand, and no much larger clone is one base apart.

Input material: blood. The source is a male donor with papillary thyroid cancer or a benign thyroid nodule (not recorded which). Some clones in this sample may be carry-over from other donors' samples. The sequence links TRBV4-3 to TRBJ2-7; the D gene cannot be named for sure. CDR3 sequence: CASSQSFQSYEQYF. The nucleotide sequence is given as TGCGCCAGCAGCCAAAGCTTCCAGTCCTACGAGCAGTACTTC.